This is a list of T cell receptor beta chains from one sample in a study of T cell clusters in autoimmune cytopenias. Following a re-call of the multiplex PCR reads, TCRdb has one entry per CDR3 protein and lacks DNA. This sample's clone table lists several thousand distinct CDR3 sequences. In addition, the sample was reused for a study of T cell repertoires in aging, cancer and after chemotherapy.

Sequenced material: peripheral blood. These receptors were collected from a human donor in good health. Each CDR3 is given with its conserved first and last residue. Where a row states a size, it is once, few, many or the class of an expanded clone; other rows omit it.

NA,TRBV6-6,TRBJ1-2,CASMLLGRANYGYTF
large,TRBV29-1,TRBJ2-2,CSGGQRTGELFF
NA,TRBV5-1,TRBJ2-3,CASSRAGTDTQYF
NA,TRBV6-1,TRBJ2-7,CASSENSIAGTGNEQYF
medium-sized,TRBV5-4,TRBJ1-2,CASSSGQGFYGYTF
NA,TRBV6-6,TRBJ2-3,CASSYGLAGGGTDTQYF
medium-sized,TRBV6-5,TRBJ1-6,CASSSQGAYSPLHF
NA,TRBV19,TRBJ1-5,CAGGRGRDSNQPQHF
medium-sized,TRBV30,TRBJ2-1,CAWSVETGDRVRFF
NA,TRBV28,TRBJ1-6,CASSLAGAGSPLHF
NA,TRBV20-1,TRBJ1-5,CSAHGTGGNSNQPQHF
medium-sized,TRBV19,TRBJ2-6,CASSIGHSSGANVLTF
NA,TRBV6-1,TRBJ2-2,CASGDRANTGELFF
NA,TRBV7-9,TRBJ2-1,CASRGQASGRDEQFF
medium-sized,TRBV6-5,TRBJ2-1,CASSRTSPTNEQFF
NA,TRBV7-2,TRBJ2-1,CASSLVTSGRNEQFF
NA,TRBV30,TRBJ1-6,CAWTLGQGNSPLHF
medium-sized,TRBV11-1,TRBJ2-3,CASSLRGGEKDTQYF
NA,TRBV6-1,TRBJ2-7,CASSSLGRTSGSSPYEQYF
NA,TRBV27,TRBJ2-7,CASSTRLAGFYEQYF
NA,TRBV12-3/TRBV12-4,TRBJ1-6,CASSRQGSSSYNSPLHF
NA,TRBV5-4,TRBJ2-7,CASSLGPPRDYEQYF
medium-sized,TRBV27,TRBJ2-3,CASSLVRATDTQYF
NA,TRBV10-3,TRBJ1-1,CAISESLGGRSEAFF
NA,TRBV18,TRBJ2-1,CASSPGNGRFSYNEQFF
medium-sized,TRBV6-6,TRBJ2-3,CASRDRRDRAADTQYF
medium-sized,TRBV6-2/TRBV6-3,TRBJ2-1,CASTRTSVNEQFF
medium-sized,TRBV5-5,TRBJ2-7,CASSSPSGAVLSYEQYF
NA,TRBV19,TRBJ1-1,CASSIAQGGYTEAFF
NA,TRBV5-6,TRBJ2-5,CASSLNSSPRSQYF